The rows below give T cell receptor beta chains drawn from one sample of a study of cytomegalovirus exposure and HLA in healthy donors. Sequenced by immunoSEQ multiplex PCR; TCRdb stores in-frame clones only, minus some. Of roughly 110,000 clones listed, roughly 77% are singletons. What was sequenced was PBMCs. Receptors originate from a man in his forties in good health and CMV-seronegative. Each CDR3 is given with its conserved first and last residue.

j_call v_call cdr3_aa
TRBJ1-2 TRBV6-5 CVSSYQYRGASGYTF
TRBJ1-4 TRBV7-9 CSSSRREPPTNEKLFF
TRBJ2-5 TRBV15 CATGRETQYF
TRBJ1-1 TRBV6-6 CASSYWSFRVDTEAFF
TRBJ1-6 TRBV27 CASSFSVGPGSPLHF
TRBJ2-1 TRBV9 CASSVATPPGGNEQFF
TRBJ1-2 TRBV19 CASTFGTAPNYGYTF
TRBJ2-3 TRBV2 CASSEEGIPGLAGLGGTDTQYF
TRBJ2-1 TRBV11-2 CASSLVGTIYNEQFF
TRBJ2-5 TRBV11-3 CASSLEQKGQDRDQETQYF
TRBJ2-7 TRBV18 CASSQDGDSYEQYF
TRBJ2-1 TRBV5-1 CASGAQSSYNEQFF
TRBJ1-2 TRBV2 CASSELNRQGYGYTF
TRBJ2-5 TRBV7-9 CASSRTGAGGIETQYF
TRBJ1-2 TRBV13 CASSLGRAHGYTF
TRBJ2-6 TRBV18 CASSREQASGANVLTF
TRBJ1-2 TRBV7-9 CASSLARDYGYTF
TRBJ2-5 TRBV6-1 CASSEVGGGRGGETQYF
TRBJ2-7 TRBV2 CASSAQTGSYEQYF
TRBJ2-5 TRBV6-1 CASSGAGGHETQYF
TRBJ2-3 TRBV19 CASSIMGGPDTQYF
TRBJ2-5 TRBV7-9 CASSSRSGGARKTQYF
TRBJ1-2 TRBV5-8 CASTGDRAVAVFYGYTF
TRBJ2-3 TRBV5-1 CASSRRGARDTDTQYF
TRBJ1-6 TRBV6-1 CASSEPPGSASPLHF
TRBJ2-3 TRBV4-1 CASSQGLASGDTQYF
TRBJ2-7 TRBV10-1 CASSEPGGQDSSSYEQYF
TRBJ2-1 TRBV7-3 CASSLSTSGWDEQFF
TRBJ2-5 TRBV28 CASYTTGRLKTQYF
TRBJ1-1 TRBV15 CATSRGRGHTEAFF
TRBJ2-5 TRBV12-5 CASVLRDPGETQYF
TRBJ2-5 TRBV13 CASSPLGAGQETQYF
TRBJ1-4 TRBV6-1 CASSEVTTGSKKLFF
TRBJ1-1 TRBV29-1 CSATTGGKAFF
TRBJ2-7 TRBV2 CASKTGEFSYEQYF
TRBJ2-5 TRBV7-9 CASSWGLVEETQYF
TRBJ2-1 TRBV18 CASSPFQGGSYNEQFF
TRBJ1-1 TRBV5-4 CASSPPTGERGEAFF
TRBJ1-5 TRBV4-1 CASSQDHGVQPQHF
TRBJ2-2 TRBV6-1 CASSSTSTTGELFF
TRBJ1-1 TRBV19 CASRESMNTEAFF
TRBJ2-5 TRBV6-6 CASSPIAGEGETQYF
TRBJ2-3 TRBV7-3 CASSHGQGIDTQYF
TRBJ2-5 TRBV15 CATSRLGETQYF
TRBJ1-2 TRBV6-1 CASNPLRPQGYGYTF
TRBJ2-1 TRBV6-4 CASSTQGGQGNNEQFF
TRBJ2-1 TRBV5-1 CASKQSLAGGYNEQFF
TRBJ1-2 TRBV19 CASTATGDYGYTF
TRBJ2-3 TRBV5-1 CASSFDSAGDTQYF
TRBJ1-1 TRBV5-6 CASSFGDRLNTEAFF
TRBJ2-7 TRBV7-6 CASSLGLAGYEQYF
TRBJ1-1 TRBV5-1 CASSYQDTTEAFF